One and the same sample provided the 4 T cell receptor beta chains below, sequenced in a study of sequential checkpoint blockade in melanoma. Treatment specified: randomized to nivolumab then ipilimumab (arm A) or the reverse (arm B). Data came from immunoSEQ multiplex PCR; TCRdb stores just in-frame clones and leaves some out. Among some 2,300 clones listed, 27% were seen once. The sample was tumor tissue (inferred from file names), taken from a patient given nivolumab and ipilimumab in sequence. Source of these receptors: a human donor with melanoma.

This clone was counted between two and nine times. The chain joins TRBV28 to TRBJ1-1, with D perhaps TRBD1 (5 bases). CDR3 size: 14 residues. The germline V gene encodes CDR1 MDHEN and CDR2 SYDVKM. V shed 6 bases and J shed 4 bases, with 15 bases lying between them. The CDR3 region has the DNA TGTGCCAGCAGGGGTTCTGGGGGTGGCACTGAAGCTTTCTTT. Encoded protein: CASRGSGGGTEAFF. The complete variable domain, with remaining parts taken from reference TRBV28 and TRBJ1-1, reads DVKVTQSSRYLVKRTGEKVFLECVQDMDHENMFWYRQDPGLGLRLIYFSYDVKMKEKGDIPEGYSVSREKKERFSLILESASTNQTSMYLCASRGSGGGTEAFFGQGTRLTVV.

This chain links TRBV7-1 with TRBJ2-5; D remains unclear. TRBV7-1 is treated as an ORF (open reading frame) with a function not yet certain. The CDR3 is made up of 13 amino acids. The ends were cut back, 5 bases at V and 5 bases at J, with 12 bases in the middle. The CDR3, as DNA: TGTGCCAGCAGCCAACATGGTGGGGAGACCCAGTACTTC. Amino acids: CASSQHGGETQYF.

The chain carries TRBV14 and TRBJ2-2; tentatively, D is TRBD1 or TRBD2 (5 bases each). Trimming removed 1 base at V and 4 bases at J, with 10 bases between. Germline CDR1 reads SGHDN; CDR2 reads FVKESK. The CDR3 runs to 15 residues. CDR3 residues: CASSQGAGTTGELFF. The DNA of the CDR3 is TGTGCCAGCAGCCAAGGGGCAGGGACCACCGGGGAGCTGTTTTTT.

This clone was seen more than once but under ten times. This chain joins TRBV6-8 and TRBJ2-2; TRBD2 agrees at 10 bases. Germline CDR1 MNHGY, CDR2 SAAAGT. The CDR3 is 15 residues long. The V and J ends lost 5 bases and 7 bases, in that order; junction bases with no gene match: 7. The CDR3 reads CASSQTGLANGELFF. In nucleotides, the CDR3 is TGTGCCAGCAGTCAGACGGGACTAGCGAACGGGGAGCTGTTTTTT.